These 24 T cell receptor beta chains came from one sample sequenced in a study of T cell repertoires in cytomegalovirus infection. TCRdb re-called the reads through MiXCR, storing one row per CDR3 protein. The sample has some 280,000 distinct CDR3 sequences; approximately 15% are singletons. Sequenced input: PBMCs. The receptors stem from a human donor in good health (CMV status not recorded). Some clones in this sample may be carry-over from other donors' samples.

This rearrangement joins TRBV24-1 to TRBJ2-5; D is ambiguous. This CDR3 region has 13 residues. The V and J ends lost 7 bases and 4 bases respectively, with 12 bases between them. Germline CDR1 reads KGHDR; CDR2 reads SFDVKD. The CDR3 DNA sequence: TGTGCCACCAGCTCCAATGAAGGAGAGACCCAGTACTTC. Translating it yields CATSSNEGETQYF.

This clonotype appeared a few times. The chain carries TRBV20-1 and TRBJ2-1; D possibly corresponds to TRBD1 (7 bases). CDR3 length: 15 amino acids. With 6 bases removed from V and 4 bases from J, the gap between germline ends came to 19 bases. CDR1 is DFQATT and CDR2 is SNEGSKA in the germline V gene (reference sequence). In DNA, the CDR3 is TGCAGTGCCGCCGATAGGCAGGGGGGATACAATGAGCAGTTCTTC. It translates to CSAADRQGGYNEQFF.

This clonotype showed up just a few times. J is TRBJ2-3 and V is TRBV10-3; 7 bases are shared with TRBD1. Per germline, CDR1 ENHRY and CDR2 SYGVKD. The CDR3 runs 16 residues. Trimming cost V 0 bases and J 1 base; bases outside gene matches: 4. The CDR3 nucleotides read TGTGCCATCAGTGAGTCAGGGGGCCTCGGCACAGATACGCAGTATTTT. This codes for CAISESGGLGTDTQYF.

This chain uses TRBV7-8 with TRBJ2-5, with 11 bases that match TRBD2. V was clipped by 0 bases and J by 1 base; unmatched bases: 10. CDR1 is SGHVS and CDR2 is FQNEAQ in the germline V gene. This CDR3 has 19 residues. CDR3 protein: CASSLAYPNSGGAQETQYF. CDR3 DNA sequence: TGTGCCAGCAGCTTAGCATACCCTAATAGCGGGGGGGCCCAAGAGACCCAGTACTTC.

The CDR3 region has the DNA TGCAGTGCGGGGGAGGGCCCCTTGAGAATGGAGACCCAGTACTTC. Translation gives CSAGEGPLRMETQYF. The V call is TRBV20-1, the J call TRBJ2-5, with TRBD2 matching over 7 bases. The length of the CDR3 is 15 residues. Trimming took 6 bases from V and 5 from J; bases not matched to a gene: 15. Per germline, CDR1 DFQATT and CDR2 SNEGSKA (reference sequence).

J is TRBJ2-7 and V is TRBV20-1, with TRBD2 identical over 10 bases. The CDR3 covers 15 residues. The germline V gene encodes CDR1 DFQATT and CDR2 SNEGSKA (reference sequence). Unmatched junction bases numbered 14, after V lost 5 bases and J lost 7 bases. The CDR3 nucleotides are TGCAGTGCTCCCAGAATCCTAGCGGGAGTCGGGGAGCAGTACTTC. Its translation: CSAPRILAGVGEQYF.

In this sample, this clonotype turned up a few times. The chain is built from TRBV12-3 or TRBV12-4 and TRBJ1-5; no clear D. V was trimmed by 0 bases and J by 0 bases, leaving 15 bases between them. This CDR3 comprises 18 residues. The CDR3 DNA follows: TGTGCCAGCAGTTTAGCCACTACCCGGGTCAATAGCAATCAGCCCCAGCATTTT. It codes for CASSLATTRVNSNQPQHF.

The rearrangement joins TRBV11-2 to TRBJ2-2, with 11 bases aligning to TRBD2. Germline V gives CDR1 SGHAT, CDR2 FQNNGV. The CDR3 contains 16 residues. The V and J ends lost 5 bases and 3 bases, in that order; junction bases with no gene match: 5. The DNA for the CDR3 is TGTGCCAGCAGCCATGGGACTAGCGGTTACACCGGGGAGCTGTTTTTT. This sequence encodes CASSHGTSGYTGELFF.

The CDR3 sequence is CASSIEAGREPQHF. The CDR3 region has the DNA TGTGCCAGTAGTATTGAAGCAGGGAGGGAGCCCCAGCATTTT. The V call is TRBV19, the J call TRBJ1-5; tentative D call: TRBD1 (5 bases). In germline, CDR1 is LNHDA, CDR2 SQIVND (reference sequence). V was trimmed by 3 bases and J by 8 bases, leaving 14 bases between them. CDR3 length: 14 residues.

This clonotype showed up just a few times. The chain carries TRBV2 and TRBJ1-5; D ambiguous. Germline V CDR1 and CDR2: SNHLY, FYNNEI. The CDR3 is 15 residues long. V gave up 6 bases and J gave up 0 bases, with 12 bases separating them. The CDR3 spells CASSADLYSNQPQHF. The CDR3 DNA follows: TGTGCCAGCAGCGCTGACTTGTATAGCAATCAGCCCCAGCATTTT.

This chain uses TRBV20-1 with TRBJ2-3; no clear D. Trimming took off 2 bases at V and 6 bases at J, with 9 bases between the two ends. From germline, CDR1 is DFQATT and CDR2 SNEGSKA (reference sequence). CDR3 length: 12 residues. The DNA for the CDR3 is TGCAGTGCTAGAACAGATGAGGATACGCAGTATTTT. Its protein is CSARTDEDTQYF.

This clonotype was seen ten or more times. This chain uses TRBV28 with TRBJ2-1; possibly TRBD1 for D (6 bases). CDR3 length equals 12 residues. Between the trimmed V and J ends, which lost 4 bases and 9 bases, there was a span of 10 bases. Germline values: CDR1 MDHEN, CDR2 SYDVKM. The CDR3: CASSSFRGEQFF. The CDR3 DNA follows: TGTGCCAGCAGTTCATTCAGGGGTGAGCAGTTCTTC. Supplemented by reference TRBV28 and TRBJ2-1, the full variable domain reads DVKVTQSSRYLVKRTGEKVFLECVQDMDHENMFWYRQDPGLGLRLIYFSYDVKMKEKGDIPEGYSVSREKKERFSLILESASTNQTSMYLCASSSFRGEQFFGPGTRLTVL.

This clonotype was seen at least ten times. This rearrangement joins TRBV7-2 to TRBJ2-1; 11 bases align to TRBD2. The CDR3 is 14 residues long. CDR1 is SGHTA, CDR2 FQGNSA, per germline. Losses at the gene ends were 7 bases for V and 9 bases for J; bases not matched to a gene: 8. The CDR3: CASTYSGRASEQFF. CDR3 DNA: TGTGCCAGCACCTATAGCGGGAGGGCGAGTGAGCAGTTCTTC.

This clonotype has at least ten counts. The chain joins TRBV12-3 or TRBV12-4 to TRBJ2-7; 7 positions agree with TRBD1. Trimming removed 6 bases from V and 7 bases from J; junction bases left unmatched: 9. The CDR3 spans 13 residues. For the CDR3, the DNA is TGTGCCAGCAGCCCCGGACAGGCCTTGGAGCAGTACTTC. It specifies CASSPGQALEQYF.

This chain uses TRBV7-9 with TRBJ2-5, with a tentative D call TRBD1 (6 bases). The CDR3 is 14 residues long. The ends were cut back, 3 bases at V and 2 bases at J, with 10 bases in the middle. In germline, CDR1 is SEHNR, CDR2 FQNEAQ (reference sequence). CDR3 sequence: CASSFSGVQETQYF. DNA for the CDR3: TGTGCCAGCAGCTTTTCAGGGGTACAAGAGACCCAGTACTTC.

There are many counts of this clonotype. V usage is TRBV7-2 and J usage is TRBJ2-7, with 10 bases matching TRBD2. Trimming removed 0 bases from V and 2 bases from J; junction bases left unmatched: 4. Germline V lookup: CDR1 SGHTA, CDR2 FQGNSA. The CDR3 is made up of 16 amino acids. The CDR3 spells CASSLASTSGTYEQYF. DNA of the CDR3: TGTGCCAGCAGCTTAGCGAGTACTAGCGGGACCTACGAGCAGTACTTC.

The chain couples TRBV28 to TRBJ1-3, with D tentatively TRBD1 (6 bases). The germline CDR1 and CDR2 sequences are MDHEN and SYDVKM. CDR3 length: 15 residues. Trimming removed 6 bases from V and 4 bases from J, with 16 bases in between. The CDR3 DNA sequence: TGTGCCAGCAGCCGCTCAGGGGTCGTCGGAAACACCATATATTTT. Amino acids: CASSRSGVVGNTIYF.

The sample holds many counts of this clonotype. The V and J genes are TRBV28 and TRBJ2-3; a weak D match, TRBD2 (6 bases). Trimming left V 6 bases short and J 3 bases short, with 19 bases between. Germline assignment: CDR1 MDHEN and CDR2 SYDVKM. CDR3 length: 16 residues. The CDR3 DNA reads TGTGCCAGCAGCCCCCTTGCTAGCGAATATACAGATACGCAGTATTTT. This codes for CASSPLASEYTDTQYF.

There are many counts of this clonotype. The rearrangement uses TRBV6-2 or TRBV6-3 and TRBJ1-1; D possibly corresponds to TRBD1 (5 bases). The V and J ends lost 2 bases and 1 base respectively, with 5 bases between them. The germline V gene has CDR1 MNHEY and CDR2 SVGEGT. The CDR3 consists of 13 residues. CDR3 in amino acids: CASSYRGNTEAFF. The CDR3 DNA sequence: TGTGCCAGCAGTTACAGGGGGAACACTGAAGCTTTCTTT.

V and J are TRBV20-1 and TRBJ2-7; 9 bases match TRBD2. CDR3 length: 13 residues. The J segment lost 5 bases and the V segment lost 6 bases, leaving 8 bases of the junction unmatched. Germline assignment: CDR1 DFQATT and CDR2 SNEGSKA (reference sequence). This CDR3 reads CSARAGGIHEQYF. The CDR3 DNA follows: TGCAGTGCCAGGGCGGGGGGGATCCACGAGCAGTACTTC.

This clonotype has more than one count but fewer than ten. The chain is built from TRBV6-5 and TRBJ2-7, with 9 bases aligning to TRBD1. In germline, CDR1 is MNHEY, CDR2 SVGAGI. The CDR3 contains 14 residues. The junction had 6 bases not matched to a gene; V was cut back by 6 bases and J by 3 bases. The CDR3 sequence: CASRDAGQGYEQYF. CDR3 nucleotides: TGTGCCAGCAGAGACGCGGGACAGGGCTACGAGCAGTACTTC.

The V gene is TRBV20-1, the J gene TRBJ1-2; possibly TRBD1 for D (5 bases). The CDR3 is 12 residues long. V lost 5 bases to trimming and J lost 8 bases, with 15 bases between them. CDR1 is DFQATT and CDR2 is SNEGSKA in the germline V gene (reference sequence). The CDR3 is CSAARSEGGYTF. CDR3 bases: TGCAGTGCTGCTCGGTCCGAGGGGGGCTACACCTTC.

The chain uses TRBV6-2 or TRBV6-3 and TRBJ1-5; no clear D. The CDR3 runs to 14 residues. CDR1 MNHEY and CDR2 SVGEGT come from the germline V gene. Trimming removed 10 bases at V and 4 bases at J, with 17 bases between. The chain's CDR3 is CATRDPSPNQPQHF. In nucleotides, the CDR3 is TGTGCCACACGAGACCCGAGCCCGAATCAGCCCCAGCATTTT.

This clonotype was seen more than once but under ten times. The chain links TRBV20-1 to TRBJ1-1; 7 nucleotides line up with TRBD1. The V segment lost 5 bases and the J segment 0 bases; nucleotides outside the gene matches: 9. CDR3 size: 15 residues. Germline V gene data show CDR1 as DFQATT and CDR2 as SNEGSKA (reference sequence). The CDR3 coding sequence is TGCAGTGCTCGTCAGGGGGAAGTTTTGAACACTGAAGCTTTCTTT. This gives the protein CSARQGEVLNTEAFF.